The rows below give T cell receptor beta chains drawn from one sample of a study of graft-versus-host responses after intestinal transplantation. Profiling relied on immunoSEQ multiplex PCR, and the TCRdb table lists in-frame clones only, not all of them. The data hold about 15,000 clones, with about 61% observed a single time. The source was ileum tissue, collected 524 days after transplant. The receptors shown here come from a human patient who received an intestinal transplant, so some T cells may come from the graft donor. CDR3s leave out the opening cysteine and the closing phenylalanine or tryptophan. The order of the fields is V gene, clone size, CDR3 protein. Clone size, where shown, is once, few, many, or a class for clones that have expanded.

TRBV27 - ASRETGLVNGNTIY
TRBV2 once ASSEELAGTDTQY
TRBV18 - ASSPNQETYEQY
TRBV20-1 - SARRSAGYT
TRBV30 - AWKGTGVFHGYT
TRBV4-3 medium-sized ASSQDRSNYGYT
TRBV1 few TSSQDVDLGQRAENTIY
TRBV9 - ASSPYGGGADTQY
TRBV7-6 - ASSVLAGSPFNEQF
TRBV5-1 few ASGWGEDTEAF
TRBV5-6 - ASSLSGLAGGPKYEQY
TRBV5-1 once ASSLVLAGRTDTQY
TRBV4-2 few ASSQDKAGGGDTQY
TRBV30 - ACQGHEAF
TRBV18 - ASSPPGEVEKLF
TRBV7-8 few ASSSRVLSYNEQF
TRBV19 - ASSVGLAGGNEQF
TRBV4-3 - ASSQSQTPGGLDTQY
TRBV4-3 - ASSQGRGGGIYEQY
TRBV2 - ASRGQGNTEAF
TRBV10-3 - AIRDTVDREDGYT
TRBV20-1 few SGTHQETQY
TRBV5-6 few ASSLGLRTGGTEAF
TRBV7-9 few ASSATGSFEKLF
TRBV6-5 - ASSYGTGNIYEQY
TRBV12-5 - ASGLGQGQGDTQY
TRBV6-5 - ASSYRVTGVNSPLH
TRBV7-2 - ASSLARTSHNEQF
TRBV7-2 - ASSASYNEQF
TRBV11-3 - ASSRDRHNEQF
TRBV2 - ASSEAVAGGLETQY
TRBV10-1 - ASRLENQPQH
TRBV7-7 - ASSSSGGTMQY
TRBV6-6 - ASSYSGQGSYEQY
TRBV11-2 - ASSGLFGVDEQY
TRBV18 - ASSPRVGGGTDTQY